What follows is one TCR beta chain and its context. Trimming took 0 bases from V and 5 from J, leaving 4 bases between them. Germline V lookup: CDR1 GTSNPN, CDR2 SVGIG (reference sequence). This CDR3 has 11 amino acids. Only in-frame clones appear in the TCRdb table, and some are missing; sequencing was by immunoSEQ multiplex PCR. The sample shows 100,000 to 150,000 clones, approximately 80% of them seen only once. This entry is derived from a study of blood T cell repertoires in COVID-19. As for the study in general: T cells, B-cell-depleted T cells, or PBMCs provided the cDNA or gDNA that served as material.

The clonotype comes from a woman between 45 and 60 years old with acute or convalescent COVID-19. Sequencing was performed on peripheral blood. The genes are TRBV30 and TRBJ1-1; D not certain. As DNA, the CDR3 is TGTGCCTGGAGTGTACATACTGAAGCTTTCTTT. Amino acid sequence: CAWSVHTEAFF.